In its sample, the clone carrying this TCR beta chain was seen a few times. Its antigen is as yet unknown. These data come from a study of blood T cells in healthy people across ages. General study findings and limits: Estimated diversity, derived from one million T cells, was regarded as an underestimate.

The second PCR ran roughly 6 to 12 cycles with a sample-barcoded 5' primer and J-beta primers. Any given sample supplied a minimum of 3 million CDR3-containing paired-end reads. One entry per CDR3 protein results from TCRdb running MiXCR on the 5' RACE reads. The sample includes some 1,000,000 distinct CDR3 sequences, around 27% of them seen just once. The germline V and J ends were trimmed by 6 bases and 7 bases, with 21 bases remaining between them. The CDR3 contains 16 residues. Germline CDR1 LGHDT, CDR2 YNNKEL (reference sequence). Donors gave around 9.3 milliliters of peripheral blood apiece. This sample also appeared in a second study, on T cells of mothers and their children. As that study records: Biologically related mothers and children overlapped slightly more than unrelated pairs, a non-significant difference.

The chain is built from TRBV3-1 and TRBJ1-4; no firm D call. The clonotype comes from a girl aged 2 to 10 in good health. The sequencing input was blood. CDR3 amino acids: CASSRAGAQTSEKLFF. The DNA for the CDR3 is TGTGCCAGCAGTAGGGCTGGCGCACAAACCTCTGAAAAACTGTTTTTT.